This paragraph reports one T cell receptor (beta chain). Antigen unknown. The entry originates in a study of T cell responses to AZD1222 COVID-19 vaccine. Findings and caveats of the study: Baseline seropositivity occurred in only a handful of AZD1222 recipients. There were mostly white British donors and more females than males, and clonal diversity was possibly underestimated.

Method: immunoSEQ multiplex PCR; TCRdb's copy keeps in-frame clones and lacks some. This sample has approximately 190,000 clones; roughly 93% occur once, and the top ten carry 0.75% to 1%. The CDR3 sequence is 15 residues long. The ends were cut back, 3 bases at V and 0 bases at J, with 9 bases in the middle. CDR1 KGHSH and CDR2 LQKENI come from the germline V gene. The material sequenced was peripheral blood, taken on day 0 of AZD1222 vaccination. The clonotype was recovered from an adult in good health. The chain joins TRBV18 to TRBJ2-1; the D gene is possibly TRBD1 (5 bases). This CDR3 is CASSPTGDSYNEQFF. CDR3 coding DNA: TGTGCCAGCTCACCTACAGGAGACTCCTACAATGAGCAGTTCTTC.